The 30 T cell receptor beta chains in this list originate from one sample, sequenced in a study of T cells in tuberculosis. The repertoire was sequenced with immunoSEQ multiplex PCR; TCRdb's copy has only in-frame clones and lacks some. Among 37,000 or so clones listed, 90% to 95% were seen once. The sequencing sample was made of PBMCs. These receptors were obtained from a donor aged 10-30 years with latent tuberculosis or without tuberculosis infection. Some clones in this sample may be carry-over from other donors' samples.

The chain has TRBV27 and TRBJ1-1, with TRBD1 matching over 7 bases. Unmatched junction bases numbered 7, after V lost 2 bases and J lost 4 bases. Germline values: CDR1 MNHEY, CDR2 SMNVEV (reference sequence). This CDR3 is 15 amino acids long. The CDR3 DNA reads TGTGCCAGCAGTTTAGCGACAGGGTTCCCCACTGAAGCTTTCTTT. Translating gives CASSLATGFPTEAFF.

This chain uses TRBV7-9 with TRBJ2-7, with 10 nucleotides matching TRBD1. Trimming at V came to 4 bases and at J to 3 bases, leaving 15 bases not matched to a gene. The germline V gene has CDR1 SEHNR and CDR2 FQNEAQ (reference sequence). The CDR3 loop spans 18 amino acids. CDR3 region: CASSSSYNPGQGIYEQYF. CDR3 nucleotide sequence: TGTGCCAGCAGCTCTAGTTACAACCCGGGACAGGGGATCTACGAGCAGTACTTC.

The rearrangement uses TRBV2 and TRBJ2-2; 10 bases match TRBD1. V lost 3 bases and J lost 0; bases outside the gene matches: 4. Germline lookup yields CDR1 SNHLY and CDR2 FYNNEI. This CDR3 contains 17 residues. The CDR3 coding sequence is TGTGCCAGCAGTGAGACAGGGGGCCAACCGAACACCGGGGAGCTGTTTTTT. This sequence encodes CASSETGGQPNTGELFF.

The chain carries TRBV9 and TRBJ2-3; D is possibly TRBD2 (5 bases). This CDR3 region has 15 residues. Per germline, CDR1 SGDLS and CDR2 YYNGEE. The germline V and J ends were trimmed by 6 bases and 2 bases, with 16 bases remaining between them. CDR3 amino acids: CASNLDSKPTDTQYF. The CDR3 nucleotides read TGTGCCAGCAACCTGGACTCCAAGCCCACAGATACGCAGTATTTT.

The chain combines TRBV5-1 with TRBJ1-1; D unclear. The CDR3 spans 13 residues. The ends were cut back, 0 bases at V and 1 base at J, with 4 bases in the middle. Germline V gives CDR1 SGHRS, CDR2 YFSETQ. The CDR3 region is CASSLAGNTEAFF. The DNA of the CDR3 is TGCGCCAGCAGCTTGGCAGGGAACACTGAAGCTTTCTTT.

This chain uses TRBV18 with TRBJ1-2; 7 positions agree with TRBD1. The germline gives CDR1 KGHSH, CDR2 LQKENI. The CDR3 length is 16 residues. V shed 2 bases, J shed 4 bases, and the junction held 10 bases outside the gene matches. The CDR3, as DNA: TGTGCCAGCTCACCATTACTGGGACAGTCAGCCTATGGCTACACCTTC. Its translation: CASSPLLGQSAYGYTF. The full variable domain, completed using reference TRBV18 and TRBJ1-2, is NAGVMQNPRHLVRRRGQEARLRCSPMKGHSHVYWYRQLPEEGLKFMVYLQKENIIDESGMPKERFSAEFPKEGPSILRIQQVVRGDSAAYFCASSPLLGQSAYGYTFGSGTRLTVV.

The rearrangement uses TRBV6-1 and TRBJ1-1; D gene uncertain. The V end was cut by 2 bases, the J end by 2 bases, with 9 bases between. The CDR3 consists of 14 residues. Germline assignment: CDR1 MNHNS and CDR2 SASEGT. DNA for the CDR3: TGTGCCAGCAGTGAACGGACGGGAAACACTGAAGCTTTCTTT. Translation: CASSERTGNTEAFF.

The CDR3: CASSYASGNSGLAFF. CDR3 coding DNA: TGTGCCAGCAGTTACGCATCAGGGAACTCCGGGTTAGCTTTCTTT. J is TRBJ1-1 and V is TRBV6-6; maybe TRBD1 (5 bases). The V end was cut by 2 bases, the J end by 10 bases, with 20 bases between. The CDR3 runs to 15 residues. Germline V gene data show CDR1 as MNHNY and CDR2 as SVGAGI (reference sequence).

This clone was recorded once. This chain links TRBV6-5 with TRBJ1-2; 7 bases agree with TRBD1. CDR3 length: 15 residues. Trimming took 5 bases from V and 3 from J; bases not matched to a gene: 9. Germline assignment: CDR1 MNHEY and CDR2 SVGAGI. CDR3 nucleotides: TGTGCCAGCAGTAAATACAGGGGTGTTGACTATGGCTACACCTTC. Amino acids: CASSKYRGVDYGYTF.

This clone has just one count. J is TRBJ2-5 and V is TRBV30; D is unclear. This CDR3 is 13 amino acids long. Germline lookup yields CDR1 GTSNPN and CDR2 SVGIG (reference sequence). Trimming pared 3 bases from V and 4 bases from J, leaving 12 bases between. The CDR3 sequence: CAWRHSGRETQYF. DNA of the CDR3: TGTGCCTGGAGGCACTCAGGCAGAGAGACCCAGTACTTC. The complete variable domain, with remaining parts taken from reference TRBV30 and TRBJ2-5, reads SQTIHQWPATLVQPVGSPLSLECTVEGTSNPNLYWYRQAAGRGLQLLFYSVGIGQISSEVPQNLSASRPQDRQFILSSKKLLLSDSGFYLCAWRHSGRETQYFGPGTRLLVL.

This chain connects TRBV7-2 to TRBJ1-6; D might be TRBD1 (6 bases). In germline, CDR1 is SGHTA, CDR2 FQGNSA. The CDR3 spans 14 residues. Trimming shortened V by 2 bases and J by 9 bases, and 11 bases separated the two germline ends. CDR3 nucleotide sequence: TGTGCCAGCAGCTTACGGACAGTCAGTTCACCCCTCCACTTT. Translated: CASSLRTVSSPLHF.

CDR3 sequence: CASSLWDKNQPQHF. The CDR3 region has the DNA TGTGCCAGCAGCTTATGGGACAAGAATCAGCCCCAGCATTTT. V and J are TRBV5-8 and TRBJ1-5, with D perhaps TRBD1 (6 bases). Between the trimmed V and J ends, which lost 2 bases and 4 bases, there was a span of 10 bases. This CDR3 has 14 residues. CDR1 SGHTS and CDR2 YDEGEE come from the germline V gene. The full variable domain, with the rest looked up from reference TRBV5-8 and TRBJ1-5, is EAGVTQSPTHLIKTRGQQATLRCSPISGHTSVYWYQQALGLGLQFLLWYDEGEERNRGNFPPRFSGRQFPNYSSELNVNALELEDSALYLCASSLWDKNQPQHFGDGTRLSIL.

In this sample, this clone turned up a few times. This chain uses TRBV23-1 with TRBJ1-1; D is ambiguous. TRBV23-1 is an ORF for which the function is uncertain. With 6 bases removed from V and 0 bases from J, the gap between germline ends came to 14 bases. The CDR3 totals 15 residues. The CDR3 region has the DNA TGCGCCAGCAGCCAGGTAGGAGGGTTGAACACTGAAGCTTTCTTT. Its translation is CASSQVGGLNTEAFF.

The rearrangement uses TRBV7-2 and TRBJ1-1, with D uncertain. CDR3 length: 12 amino acids. V was clipped by 8 bases and J by 3 bases, with 10 bases between them. CDR1 and CDR2 (germline): SGHTA, FQGNSA. CDR3 in amino acids: CASGPIYTEAFF. As DNA, the CDR3 is TGTGCCAGCGGCCCGATATACACTGAAGCTTTCTTT.

The rearrangement uses TRBV4-1 and TRBJ1-1; D might be TRBD1 (6 bases). Trimming cost V 4 bases and J 3 bases, with 15 bases left between them. The germline V gene has CDR1 MGHRA and CDR2 YSYEKL. The CDR3 contains 15 residues. CDR3 sequence: CASSRKQGTDTEAFF. In DNA form, the CDR3 reads TGCGCCAGCAGCCGCAAACAGGGTACGGACACTGAAGCTTTCTTT.

The chain has TRBV6-5 and TRBJ1-5; 8 bases align to TRBD1. With V trimmed by 2 bases and J by 6 bases, 3 bases remained unmatched. The germline gives CDR1 MNHEY, CDR2 SVGAGI. The CDR3 loop spans 14 amino acids. Written as DNA, the CDR3 is TGTGCCAGCAGTTACACAGGGGGAGGTCAGCCCCAGCATTTT. Encoded protein: CASSYTGGGQPQHF.

The chain employs TRBV7-8 and TRBJ1-2, with D possibly matching TRBD1 (5 bases). Trimming cost V 2 bases and J 7 bases, with 11 bases left between them. Germline CDR1 reads SGHVS; CDR2 reads FQNEAQ. This CDR3 contains 13 residues. CDR3 in amino acids: CASSLRGIAGYTF. In DNA form, the CDR3 reads TGTGCCAGCAGCTTAAGGGGTATTGCTGGCTACACCTTC.

The chain combines TRBV6-1 with TRBJ1-1; TRBD1 is a possible D gene (5 bases). This CDR3 is 15 amino acids long. V lost 8 bases and J lost 0, with 16 bases in between. Germline CDR1 reads MNHNS; CDR2 reads SASEGT. CDR3 loop: CASSGQGSLNTEAFF. CDR3 DNA sequence: TGTGCCAGCTCGGGCCAGGGCTCCTTGAACACTGAAGCTTTCTTT.

The J gene is TRBJ1-1, the V gene TRBV30, with a possible D match to TRBD1 (5 bases). V lost 1 base and J 8 bases, leaving 23 bases between the germline ends. The CDR3 sequence is 16 residues long. Looked up from germline, CDR1 is GTSNPN and CDR2 is SVGIG (reference sequence). Here the CDR3 DNA reads TGTGCCTGGAGTGCCCGCCATTATACCCTCGGGGGGGAAGCTTTCTTT. It is translated as CAWSARHYTLGGEAFF.

The chain couples TRBV10-2 to TRBJ1-5; D is ambiguous. Trimming removed 0 bases from V and 3 bases from J, with 18 bases in between. Germline V gene sequence: CDR1 WSHSY, CDR2 SAAADI. The CDR3 is 18 residues long. The CDR3 is CASSESLTSTYTNQPQHF. In nucleotides, the CDR3 is TGCGCCAGCAGTGAGTCTCTGACATCCACTTACACCAATCAGCCCCAGCATTTT.

CDR3 sequence: CASSYPLTGGQFTGELFF. Here the CDR3 DNA reads TGTGCCAGCAGTTACCCTCTAACAGGGGGACAGTTCACCGGGGAGCTGTTTTTT. V and J are TRBV6-7 and TRBJ2-2; 8 nucleotides match TRBD1. TRBV6-7 is known as an ORF, though its function is uncertain. V was pared by 2 bases and J by 4 bases, with 12 bases of the junction left unmatched. This CDR3 contains 18 residues.

V is TRBV18 and J is TRBJ1-1; the D is unclear. The V end lost 6 bases, the J end lost 3 bases, and 11 bases lay between the germline ends. CDR3 length: 13 residues. Germline CDR1 KGHSH, CDR2 LQKENI. The CDR3 nucleotides read TGTGCCAGCTCCCTCGGGGTGGACACTGAAGCTTTCTTT. Amino acid sequence: CASSLGVDTEAFF. Full variable domain (rest looked up from reference TRBV18 and TRBJ1-1): NAGVMQNPRHLVRRRGQEARLRCSPMKGHSHVYWYRQLPEEGLKFMVYLQKENIIDESGMPKERFSAEFPKEGPSILRIQQVVRGDSAAYFCASSLGVDTEAFFGQGTRLTVV.

The V call is TRBV30, the J call TRBJ1-2; D not certain. The CDR3 extends over 11 amino acids. The ends were cut back, 4 bases at V and 7 bases at J, with 10 bases in the middle. The germline V gene has CDR1 GTSNPN and CDR2 SVGIG (reference sequence). The CDR3 sequence is CAWTSGSGYTF. The CDR3 DNA reads TGTGCCTGGACCTCGGGGTCTGGCTACACCTTC.

The chain is built from TRBV6-5 and TRBJ1-1; D gene ambiguous. V was clipped by 2 bases and J by 0 bases, with 7 bases between them. The V gene's germline CDR1 is MNHEY and CDR2 SVGAGI. The CDR3 is 14 amino acids. CDR3 DNA: TGTGCCAGCAGTTACAGGGAGCTGAACACTGAAGCTTTCTTT. Translated: CASSYRELNTEAFF.

The V gene is TRBV4-3, the J gene TRBJ1-1; D ambiguous. Germline values: CDR1 LGHNA, CDR2 YSLEER. The CDR3 length is 13 residues. Trimming shortened V by 1 base and J by 7 bases, and 10 bases separated the two germline ends. CDR3 protein: CASSQGPRSEAFF. DNA of the CDR3: TGCGCCAGCAGCCAAGGCCCACGGAGTGAAGCTTTCTTT.

The gene calls are TRBV12-5 and TRBJ1-3; D remains ambiguous. Germline assignment: CDR1 LGHNT and CDR2 FRNRAP. The CDR3 runs to 13 residues. With 3 bases removed from V and 4 bases from J, the gap between germline ends came to 7 bases. CDR3 region: CASGLEQGNTIYF. As DNA, the CDR3 is TGTGCTAGTGGTTTAGAACAGGGAAACACCATATATTTT. The complete variable domain, with remaining parts taken from reference TRBV12-5 and TRBJ1-3, reads DARVTQTPRHKVTEMGQEVTMRCQPILGHNTVFWYRQTMMQGLELLAYFRNRAPLDDSGMPKDRFSAEMPDATLATLKIQPSEPRDSAVYFCASGLEQGNTIYFGEGSWLTVV.

About this clone itself: Other DNA sequences of this sample code for an identical CDR3. The chain has TRBV4-3 and TRBJ1-1, with 7 bases lining up with TRBD1. CDR1 is LGHNA, CDR2 YSLEER, per germline. This CDR3 has 14 amino acids. V lost 2 bases, J lost 3 bases, and 3 bases stayed unmatched. CDR3 residues: CASSQPDRDTEAFF. As DNA, the CDR3 is TGCGCCAGCAGCCAACCTGACAGGGACACTGAAGCTTTCTTT.

V and J are TRBV5-1 and TRBJ2-3, with 11 bases fitting TRBD1. V was pared by 0 bases and J by 6 bases, with 6 bases of the junction left unmatched. The CDR3 is 16 amino acids. CDR1 and CDR2 (germline): SGHRS, YFSETQ. The CDR3 protein is CASSLGDRGRMDTQYF. CDR3 DNA sequence: TGCGCCAGCAGCTTGGGGGACAGGGGGAGAATGGATACGCAGTATTTT.

This CDR3 is CASSLEGVDQPQHF. Written as DNA, the CDR3 is TGTGCCAGCAGCTTAGAGGGGGTTGATCAGCCCCAGCATTTT. This sequence joins TRBV11-1 and TRBJ1-5; possibly TRBD1 for D (6 bases). V lost 1 base to trimming and J lost 5 bases, with 9 bases between them. This CDR3 is 14 amino acids long. CDR1 and CDR2 (germline): SGHAT, FQDESV (reference sequence).

The chain couples TRBV7-2 to TRBJ1-2; D perhaps matches TRBD1 (5 bases). The CDR3 covers 14 residues. Per the germline V gene, CDR1 is SGHTA and CDR2 is FQGNSA. Trimming removed 5 bases from V and 7 bases from J, with 17 bases in between. CDR3 in amino acids: CASSQLGGSGGYTF. CDR3 coding DNA: TGTGCCAGCAGCCAGCTGGGGGGTAGTGGTGGCTACACCTTC.